The source of this T cell receptor beta chain is a study of CD8+CD57+ T cells in acquired aplastic anemia. Patients included in sequencing had previously demonstrated CD8+CD57+ cell expansion by flow cytometry. Germline assignment: CDR1 SGHRS and CDR2 YFSETQ. Trimming cost V 5 bases and J 4 bases; bases outside gene matches: 5. This CDR3 is built from 13 residues. For CDR3 and TCR beta VDJ profiling, genomic DNA was the template used. TCRdb itself ran the reads through MiXCR, one entry per CDR3 protein. The table has some 170,000 distinct CDR3 sequences, roughly 65% seen once. Sequencing used sorted CD4+, CD8+, or CD8+CD57+ T cells (not recorded which) from PBMCs. The TCR comes from a human donor with aplastic anemia. The chain has TRBV5-1 and TRBJ2-5; TRBD1 matches at 7 bases. CDR3 in amino acids: CASRRGQSETQYF. CDR3 DNA: TGCGCCAGCAGGAGGGGACAGTCAGAGACCCAGTACTTC.